The clone carrying this T cell receptor (beta chain) was seen just once. Its antigen is currently unknown. Preparation of the bulk TCR libraries relied on previously described methods and listed TCR primers. TCRdb analysed the PCR reads with MiXCR anew, one entry per CDR3 protein. The profile shows approximately 7,800 distinct CDR3 sequences, 35% of them singletons. The data were obtained in a study of molecular identifiers for immune sequencing clone quantification. The study's findings and limits: Identical TCR molecules sharing a barcode could underestimate highly expanded clone sizes. In CMV-specific effectors, clones above 20 copies held over 98% of molecules; naive, under 1%.

The authors gated naive CD8 T cells as CD8+CD4-CCR7+CD45RA+ for sorting. The CDR3 has 15 residues. With 4 bases clipped from V and 11 bases from J, the junction kept 14 bases outside the gene matches. CDR1 and CDR2 from the germline V gene are LGHNA and YSLEER. The receptor was derived from a human donor in good health. Some libraries in this study had Jurkat cell RNA spiked in. The sequenced material came from naive CD8+ T cells from blood, with Jurkat cell RNA spiked in. The subset here: FACS-sorted CD8+CD4-CCR7+CD45RA+ naive T cells. This rearrangement joins TRBV4-3 to TRBJ2-5, with 9 bases fitting TRBD2. CDR3: CASSLGTSSDNEQYF. DNA for the CDR3: TGCGCCAGCAGCCTAGGGACTAGCTCAGATAATGAGCAGTACTTC.